This T cell receptor beta chain originates from a study of PD-L1 blockade in urothelial cancer. The protocol was immunoSEQ multiplex PCR, while the TCRdb copy is restricted to in-frame clones and leaves out a portion. Among tens of thousands of clones listed, under 90% were seen once. V gave up 3 bases and J gave up 0 bases; unmatched junction bases: 7. The CDR3 runs 17 residues. Germline loops: CDR1 SNHLY, CDR2 FYNNEI. The chain couples TRBV2 to TRBJ1-2; 10 positions agree with TRBD1. The sample consisted of PBMCs, taken around atezolizumab (anti-PD-L1) treatment. This sequence originates from a man aged 35 to 55 with urothelial cancer. The CDR3 DNA is TGTGCCAGCAGTGAGGTGGGACAGGGGCTTTCTAACTATGGCTACACCTTC. It specifies CASSEVGQGLSNYGYTF.